Below are 20 T cell receptor beta chains sequenced from a single sample in a study of shared clonotypes between healthy human individuals. The assay was immunoSEQ multiplex PCR, and TCRdb's table has in-frame clones only and misses some. The table includes roughly 490,000 clones, about 79% detected once. The material sequenced was PBMCs. The receptors were sampled from a woman in her thirties or forties in good health. Some clones in this sample may be carry-over from other donors' samples.

The gene calls are TRBV7-9 and TRBJ2-1; 11 bases are shared with TRBD2. The CDR3 covers 15 residues. From germline, CDR1 is SEHNR and CDR2 FQNEAQ (reference sequence). Losses at the gene ends were 5 bases for V and 8 bases for J; bases not matched to a gene: 8. CDR3 in DNA: TGTGCCAGCAGCACCACTAGCGGGAGAGGGTATGAGCAGTTCTTC. Translation gives CASSTTSGRGYEQFF.

A few counts support this clone. The genes are TRBV27 and TRBJ1-4; TRBD1 is a possible D gene (5 bases). The CDR3 loop spans 13 amino acids. The germline V gene encodes CDR1 MNHEY and CDR2 SMNVEV (reference sequence). V lost 3 bases and J 11 bases, leaving 13 bases between the germline ends. CDR3: CASSFRQGRKLFF. The CDR3 DNA sequence: TGTGCCAGCAGTTTTCGGCAGGGTCGGAAACTGTTTTTT.

This clone has a single count. This rearrangement joins TRBV5-5 to TRBJ2-7; D not resolved. Between the trimmed V and J ends, which lost 0 bases and 4 bases, there was a span of 14 bases. CDR3 size: 15 residues. Germline CDR1 is SGHKS and CDR2 is YYEKEE (reference sequence). This chain's CDR3 is CASSLGGAAYYEQYF. The CDR3 DNA reads as TGTGCCAGCAGCTTGGGCGGAGCCGCGTATTACGAGCAGTACTTC.

The chain has TRBV11-2 and TRBJ2-1; TRBD2 agrees at 10 bases. CDR1 and CDR2 (germline): SGHAT, FQNNGV. V lost 2 bases and J lost 5; bases outside the gene matches: 3. The CDR3 is 15 residues long. CDR3 coding DNA: TGTGCCAGCAGCTTATCTAGCGGGGGCCACAATGAGCAGTTCTTC. This encodes CASSLSSGGHNEQFF.

The chain is built from TRBV7-2 and TRBJ2-5; D is possibly TRBD2 (6 bases). The CDR3 sequence is 12 residues long. CDR1 and CDR2 from the germline V gene are SGHTA and FQGNSA. V was cut by 4 bases and J by 9 bases, with 12 bases left in between. CDR3 residues: CASSYYSGAQYF. The CDR3 nucleotides are TGTGCCAGCAGCTACTATTCGGGGGCCCAGTACTTC.

V usage is TRBV18 and J usage is TRBJ1-1, with D maybe TRBD1 (5 bases). Germline assignment: CDR1 KGHSH and CDR2 LQKENI. The CDR3 runs to 14 residues. V shed 2 bases and J shed 2 bases, with 9 bases lying between them. CDR3 in DNA: TGTGCCAGCTCACCATCAGGGCAAAACACTGAAGCTTTCTTT. As protein: CASSPSGQNTEAFF. The full variable domain, in which reference TRBV18 and TRBJ1-1 provide the parts outside the CDR3, is NAGVMQNPRHLVRRRGQEARLRCSPMKGHSHVYWYRQLPEEGLKFMVYLQKENIIDESGMPKERFSAEFPKEGPSILRIQQVVRGDSAAYFCASSPSGQNTEAFFGQGTRLTVV.

CDR3 residues: CASSRTEGNNEQFF. The CDR3 bases are TGTGCCAGCAGTCGGACAGAAGGTAACAATGAGCAGTTCTTC. J is TRBJ2-1 and V is TRBV2; D possibly corresponds to TRBD1 (6 bases). CDR3 length: 14 amino acids. Deletions cut 5 bases from V and 5 bases from J, with 13 bases between. Germline V gene sequence: CDR1 SNHLY, CDR2 FYNNEI.

The chain combines TRBV9 with TRBJ2-7; D possibly matches TRBD1 or TRBD2 (5 bases each). This CDR3 is 14 amino acids long. V was clipped by 3 bases and J by 6 bases, with 16 bases between them. Germline CDR1 SGDLS, CDR2 YYNGEE. CDR3 region: CASSAHSSGTEQYF. The CDR3, as DNA: TGTGCCAGCAGCGCTCACTCTTCCGGGACCGAGCAGTACTTC.

The gene calls are TRBV14 and TRBJ2-1; the D is unclear. Germline assignment: CDR1 SGHDN and CDR2 FVKESK. CDR3 length equals 12 residues. Trimming took 2 bases from V and 8 from J, leaving 7 bases between them. The CDR3 protein is CASSQMMDEQFF. The CDR3 DNA is TGTGCCAGCAGCCAAATGATGGATGAGCAGTTCTTC. Variable domain in full (rest from reference TRBV14 and TRBJ2-1): EAGVTQFPSHSVIEKGQTVTLRCDPISGHDNLYWYRRVMGKEIKFLLHFVKESKQDESGMPNNRFLAERTGGTYSTLKVQPAELEDSGVYFCASSQMMDEQFFGPGTRLTVL.

Of note for this clone: This could be a read error, since a much larger clone is one nucleotide away. At the DNA level, this CDR3 is encoded by other sequences in the same sample as well. The chain carries TRBV19 and TRBJ2-3, with D unresolved. V was trimmed by 4 bases and J by 1 base, leaving 3 bases between them. The CDR3 runs 12 residues. Per the germline V gene, CDR1 is LNHDA and CDR2 is SQIVND (reference sequence). CDR3 DNA: TGTGCCAGTAGTACCCGCACAGATACGCAGTATTTT. The encoded protein is CASSTRTDTQYF.

As for this clone: The same CDR3 can be traced to other DNA sequences in this sample. The V call is TRBV2, the J call TRBJ2-5, with D perhaps given as TRBD1 or TRBD2 (5 bases each). Gene TRBJ2-7 matches the end of the DNA better, so the J call may be wrong. The CDR3 covers 14 residues. Germline V gene sequence: CDR1 SNHLY, CDR2 FYNNEI. CDR3 in amino acids: CASSRGPAGYEQYF. CDR3 in DNA: TGTGCCAGCAGTAGGGGCCCGGCGGGCTACGAGCAGTACTTC.

The chain couples TRBV6-1 to TRBJ2-2; D is ambiguous. V shed 3 bases and J shed 5 bases, with 4 bases lying between them. The germline V gene encodes CDR1 MNHNS and CDR2 SASEGT. The CDR3 runs to 12 residues. CDR3: CASSEGTGELFF. The CDR3 DNA sequence: TGTGCCAGCAGTGAGGGAACCGGGGAGCTGTTTTTT.

The chain employs TRBV6-6 and TRBJ2-2; possibly TRBD2 for D (5 bases). V lost 2 bases, J lost 0 bases, and 7 bases lay in between. Germline V gene sequence: CDR1 MNHNY, CDR2 SVGAGI (reference sequence). CDR3 length: 15 residues. The CDR3 is CASSYVRANTGELFF. In nucleotides, the CDR3 is TGTGCCAGCAGTTACGTGCGGGCGAACACCGGGGAGCTGTTTTTT.

The chain uses TRBV29-1 and TRBJ1-1; D gene uncertain. V was shortened by 6 bases and J by 0 bases, with 11 bases between the two germline ends. The CDR3 extends over 13 amino acids. Germline V gene data show CDR1 as SQVTM and CDR2 as ANQGSEA. The CDR3 protein is CSVVTSMNTEAFF. The CDR3 DNA sequence: TGCAGCGTGGTGACATCCATGAACACTGAAGCTTTCTTT.

This chain joins TRBV25-1 and TRBJ2-3; possibly TRBD1 for D (5 bases). The CDR3 runs to 15 residues. V lost 7 bases and J 0 bases, leaving 14 bases between the germline ends. Germline V gives CDR1 MGHDK, CDR2 SYGVNS. Here the CDR3 reads CASISQGFSTDTQYF. CDR3 DNA sequence: TGTGCCAGCATCTCCCAGGGCTTTAGCACAGATACGCAGTATTTT.

The V call is TRBV6-5, the J call TRBJ2-1; 7 bases are a match to TRBD2. V lost 2 bases, J lost 6 bases, and 7 bases stayed unmatched. CDR3 length: 15 amino acids. CDR1 is MNHEY, CDR2 SVGAGI, per germline. The CDR3 loop reads CASSYRGGSINEQFF. The CDR3, as DNA: TGTGCCAGCAGTTACCGCGGCGGGAGTATCAATGAGCAGTTCTTC.

The chain combines TRBV5-1 with TRBJ2-3; 8 bases are a match to TRBD2. The CDR3 is 15 residues long. Unmatched junction bases numbered 4, after V lost 4 bases and J lost 0 bases. In germline, CDR1 is SGHRS, CDR2 YFSETQ. CDR3 coding DNA: TGCGCCAGCAGCATTAGCGGGACTAGCACAGATACGCAGTATTTT. This sequence encodes CASSISGTSTDTQYF.

The chain combines TRBV30 with TRBJ2-1; the match to TRBD2 covers 12 bases. V was pared by 5 bases and J by 6 bases, with 11 bases of the junction left unmatched. The CDR3 is 16 amino acids. CDR1 and CDR2 (germline): GTSNPN, SVGIG (reference sequence). CDR3 DNA: TGTGCCTGGGATACGTTCCCGGGACTAGCGGGCAATGAGCAGTTCTTC. It is translated as CAWDTFPGLAGNEQFF.

The V call is TRBV19, the J call TRBJ2-3; 7 bases agree with TRBD2. Germline CDR1 is LNHDA and CDR2 is SQIVND (reference sequence). V dropped 0 bases and J dropped 0; count of bases not matched to a gene: 9. CDR3 length equals 18 residues. The CDR3 coding sequence is TGTGCCAGTAGTATAGAACACGCGGGACTAACTAGCACAGATACGCAGTATTTT. This sequence encodes CASSIEHAGLTSTDTQYF.

The chain has TRBV6-1 and TRBJ1-5, with TRBD1 as a possible D gene (5 bases). This CDR3 has 14 residues. Germline values: CDR1 MNHNS, CDR2 SASEGT. Trimming stripped 8 bases from V and 1 base from J, with 12 bases between. The CDR3 bases are TGTGCCAGCTCACAGGCGCGAAGCAATCAGCCCCAGCATTTT. This encodes CASSQARSNQPQHF.